Following are 25 T cell receptor beta chains from one sample sequenced in a study of shared clonotypes between healthy human individuals (dated by TCRdb to 2019 to 2021). To prepare the library, the immunoSEQ multiplex PCR assay was applied. TCRdb took this table from immuneACCESS and kept in-frame rearrangements with V and J called. Such tables lack part of the clones; where checked against another copy, unresolved V genes explain under half of the gap, and the rest is unexplained. This sample lists some 2,400,000 clones; roughly 95% were detected once. The leading ten clones occupy less than 0.15% of the sample. Material for sequencing was naive CD4+ T cells sorted from blood. Reading the label with the study, this specimen's cell subset or site is: CD45RA+ positively selected. These receptors all stem from a man between 18 and 29 years old in good health.

The V and J genes are TRBV10-2 and TRBJ2-7; D uncertain. Germline CDR1 reads WSHSY; CDR2 reads SAAADI. The V and J ends lost 4 bases and 0 bases respectively, with 16 bases between them. CDR3 length: 16 amino acids. The CDR3 nucleotides read TGCGCCAGCAGTGGGGCCGAGTTGGGCAGCTCCTACGAGCAGTACTTC. The encoded protein is CASSGAELGSSYEQYF.

The chain uses TRBV9 and TRBJ1-5; no definite D call. The CDR3 has 9 amino acids. V was shortened by 3 bases and J by 13 bases, with 5 bases between the two germline ends. Germline V gene lookup returns CDR1 SGDLS and CDR2 YYNGEE. CDR3 amino acids: CASSGGQHF. The CDR3 coding sequence is TGTGCCAGCAGCGGTGGTCAGCATTTT.

V and J are TRBV15 and TRBJ2-5, with 8 bases aligning to TRBD1. This CDR3 is 16 amino acids long. Germline CDR1 is LNHNV and CDR2 is YYDKDF (reference sequence). The ends lost 1 base at V and 1 base at J; junction bases unmatched: 5. The CDR3 DNA sequence: TGTGCCACCAGCAGAGGGGACAGGAGTATCCAAGAGACCCAGTACTTC. This encodes CATSRGDRSIQETQYF.

The CDR3 region is CASSLGTTGKQYF. CDR3 DNA sequence: TGTGCCAGCAGCTTAGGTACTACAGGAAAGCAGTACTTC. The chain combines TRBV11-3 with TRBJ2-7, with TRBD1 as a possible D gene (5 bases). This CDR3 spans 13 amino acids. Germline lookup yields CDR1 SGHNT and CDR2 YENEEA. Trimming removed 1 base at V and 8 bases at J, with 12 bases between.

This chain joins TRBV2 and TRBJ2-7, with D hard to call. V was pared by 7 bases and J by 9 bases, with 13 bases between. The CDR3 loop spans 11 amino acids. Germline V gene lookup returns CDR1 SNHLY and CDR2 FYNNEI. The CDR3 here is CASIQVAAQYF. DNA for the CDR3: TGTGCCAGCATCCAGGTAGCAGCGCAGTACTTC.

The V gene is TRBV28, the J gene TRBJ1-1; no definite D call. V lost 7 bases and J 1 base, leaving 7 bases between the germline ends. This CDR3 has 12 residues. Germline CDR1 is MDHEN and CDR2 is SYDVKM. The CDR3 loop is CASNLQNTEAFF. The DNA of the CDR3 is TGTGCCAGCAATCTACAGAACACTGAAGCTTTCTTT.

J is TRBJ1-1 and V is TRBV25-1; 7 bases agree with TRBD1. The CDR3 spans 13 residues. CDR1 is MGHDK, CDR2 SYGVNS, per germline. Trimming took 6 bases from V and 3 from J; bases not matched to a gene: 4. In DNA form, the CDR3 reads TGTGCCAGCAGAAGACAGGGTCACACTGAAGCTTTCTTT. Protein sequence: CASRRQGHTEAFF.

V is TRBV6-1 and J is TRBJ1-5; D is perhaps TRBD1 (5 bases). In germline, CDR1 is MNHNS, CDR2 SASEGT. Trimming took 10 bases from V and 5 from J, leaving 9 bases between them. This CDR3 comprises 11 residues. CDR3 region: CATRDDQPQHF. As DNA, the CDR3 is TGTGCCACCAGGGACGATCAGCCCCAGCATTTT.

The chain uses TRBV5-1 and TRBJ2-7, with D possibly TRBD1 on 7 matching bases. CDR3 length equals 15 residues. Germline lookup yields CDR1 SGHRS and CDR2 YFSETQ. Trimming stripped 4 bases from V and 1 base from J, with 15 bases between. CDR3 in amino acids: CASSPAQGGSYEQYF. The CDR3 DNA reads as TGCGCCAGCAGCCCGGCCCAGGGGGGATCCTACGAGCAGTACTTC.

In regard to this clone: Other DNA sequences of this sample code for an identical CDR3. V and J are TRBV30 and TRBJ2-7; 10 bases line up with TRBD2. The CDR3 runs 12 residues. Trimming took 4 bases from V and 3 from J; bases not matched to a gene: 0. The germline V gene has CDR1 GTSNPN and CDR2 SVGIG (reference sequence). CDR3 nucleotide sequence: TGTGCCTGGACTAGCGGGAGCTACGAGCAGTACTTC. Its translation: CAWTSGSYEQYF.

The chain couples TRBV28 to TRBJ2-7; D tentatively reads TRBD1 or TRBD2 (5 bases each). V was trimmed by 6 bases and J by 4 bases, leaving 10 bases between them. The CDR3 consists of 12 residues. The V gene's germline CDR1 is MDHEN and CDR2 SYDVKM. CDR3 DNA sequence: TGTGCCAGCAGGGGGGACGCATACGAGCAGTACTTC. Its translation is CASRGDAYEQYF.

This chain connects TRBV18 to TRBJ2-1; D ambiguous. The V gene lost 3 bases and the J gene lost 15 bases, with 18 bases spanning the gap. Per the germline V gene, CDR1 is KGHSH and CDR2 is LQKENI. The CDR3 totals 13 residues. The CDR3 DNA is TGTGCCAGCTCACCTCCCCTTATAGACCCCGTGTTCTTC. Translating gives CASSPPLIDPVFF.

The V gene is TRBV28, the J gene TRBJ1-1; no definite D call. The CDR3 is made up of 15 amino acids. Trimming took off 4 bases at V and 0 bases at J, with 12 bases between the two ends. CDR1 is MDHEN, CDR2 SYDVKM, per germline. The CDR3 reads CASSYTPTVNTEAFF. DNA of the CDR3: TGTGCCAGCAGTTATACCCCAACAGTGAACACTGAAGCTTTCTTT.

A remark on this clone: Other DNA sequences within the sample encode an identical CDR3. The chain has TRBV6-5 and TRBJ2-7, with D unresolved. This CDR3 has 12 amino acids. Deletions cut 5 bases from V and 2 bases from J, with 7 bases between. CDR1 MNHEY and CDR2 SVGAGI come from the germline V gene. CDR3 bases: TGTGCCAGCAGTAAGGGCCCCTACGAGCAGTACTTC. Translated: CASSKGPYEQYF.

The J gene is TRBJ2-5, the V gene TRBV5-1, with D unresolved. The length of the CDR3 is 14 residues. Per the germline V gene, CDR1 is SGHRS and CDR2 is YFSETQ. V lost 1 base, J lost 2 bases, and 9 bases lay in between. The CDR3, as DNA: TGCGCCAGCAGCTTGACTCAGATTCAAGAGACCCAGTACTTC. This codes for CASSLTQIQETQYF.

The CDR3 spells CASSSSGRSMDTQYF. CDR3 bases: TGTGCCAGCAGCTCCTCCGGGCGGTCGATGGATACGCAGTATTTT. The chain carries TRBV7-3 and TRBJ2-3; D gene unclear. Germline-derived CDR1 and CDR2 are SGHTA and FQGTGA. Trimming cost V 4 bases and J 6 bases, with 17 bases left between them. The CDR3 length is 15 residues.

The CDR3, as DNA: TGTGCCAGCAGTTTTCAGGACAGGCCCGACTATGGCTACACCTTC. Translating it yields CASSFQDRPDYGYTF. The rearrangement links TRBV28 to TRBJ1-2; TRBD1 matches 7 bases. The trim removed 3 bases at V and 3 bases at J, leaving 7 bases unmatched. CDR3 size: 15 residues. The germline CDR1 and CDR2 sequences are MDHEN and SYDVKM.

The chain combines TRBV6-5 with TRBJ1-4; no clear D gene. Germline V gene sequence: CDR1 MNHEY, CDR2 SVGAGI. The CDR3 is 14 amino acids. Trimming took off 5 bases at V and 0 bases at J, with 7 bases between the two ends. The CDR3 DNA is TGTGCCAGCAGTGCCGGGACAACTAATGAAAAACTGTTTTTT. Encoded protein: CASSAGTTNEKLFF.

CDR3 amino acids: CSAGGMSYNEQFF. The DNA for the CDR3 is TGCAGCGCGGGGGGCATGTCCTACAATGAGCAGTTCTTC. The chain links TRBV29-1 to TRBJ2-1, with D possibly TRBD2 on 7 matching bases. CDR1 is SQVTM, CDR2 ANQGSEA, per germline. CDR3 length: 13 residues. V lost 7 bases and J lost 1, with 11 bases in between.

The chain is built from TRBV28 and TRBJ1-1; tentatively, D is TRBD1 (5 bases). The CDR3 consists of 15 residues. The germline V gene encodes CDR1 MDHEN and CDR2 SYDVKM. With 3 bases removed from V and 2 bases from J, the gap between germline ends came to 13 bases. CDR3 DNA: TGTGCCAGCAGTTTCGGGGGGACGGATAACACTGAAGCTTTCTTT. This sequence encodes CASSFGGTDNTEAFF.

A word on this clone: In the same sample, other DNA sequences code for this CDR3. The V gene is TRBV19, the J gene TRBJ1-1, with TRBD1 matching over 8 bases. Germline CDR1 is LNHDA and CDR2 is SQIVND (reference sequence). After removal of 3 bases from V and 4 bases from J, the junction contained 4 bases not matched to a gene. The CDR3 extends over 14 amino acids. The CDR3 DNA follows: TGTGCCAGTAGTATTCAGGGGGCCGTCACTGAAGCTTTCTTT. Protein: CASSIQGAVTEAFF.

The rearrangement links TRBV10-1 to TRBJ2-7; 10 bases line up with TRBD1. The germline V gene has CDR1 WNHNN and CDR2 SYGVQD (reference sequence). The CDR3 has 15 residues. J lost 1 base, V lost 3 bases, and 3 bases had no gene match. The CDR3: CASSDGTGESYEQYF. The CDR3, as DNA: TGCGCCAGCAGTGACGGGACAGGGGAATCCTACGAGCAGTACTTC.

The chain recombines TRBV4-3 with TRBJ2-7; TRBD2 aligns across 10 bases. The CDR3 has 19 residues. V shed 0 bases, J shed 0 bases, and the junction held 11 bases outside the gene matches. Germline values: CDR1 LGHNA, CDR2 YSLEER. The CDR3 DNA reads TGCGCCAGCAGCCAAGATCGTGACAGGACTAGCGGTTTCTCCTACGAGCAGTACTTC. Its protein is CASSQDRDRTSGFSYEQYF.

This clone has only one observation. The chain couples TRBV9 to TRBJ2-3; D call uncertain. This CDR3 region has 13 residues. CDR1 and CDR2 from the germline V gene are SGDLS and YYNGEE. Trimming took 7 bases from V and 2 from J, leaving 11 bases between them. CDR3 in DNA: TGTGCCAGCGGCCCTGGGAACACAGATACGCAGTATTTT. Translated, it gives CASGPGNTDTQYF.

Only a few counts were recorded for this clone. As DNA, the CDR3 is TGCGCCAGCAGTGAGGTTTCGGGGCACGAGCAGTACTTC. It encodes CASSEVSGHEQYF. The V and J genes are TRBV10-1 and TRBJ2-7, with D perhaps given as TRBD1 or TRBD2 (5 bases each). Trimming left V 2 bases short and J 5 bases short, with 10 bases between. Germline V gives CDR1 WNHNN, CDR2 SYGVQD (reference sequence). The CDR3 extends over 13 amino acids.